This TCR beta chain was profiled in a study of CD8+CD57+ T cells in acquired aplastic anemia. The CDR3 totals 16 residues. Trimming removed 3 bases from V and 2 bases from J, with 17 bases in between. CDR1 and CDR2 from the germline V gene are LNHNV and YYDKDF (reference sequence). TCR beta VDJ and CDR3 were profiled, and genomic DNA was the template. TCRdb analysed the reads with MiXCR anew, one entry per CDR3 protein. The sample contains some 150,000 distinct CDR3 sequences, less than 45% of which appear only once. The sample taken for sequencing was sorted CD4+, CD8+, or CD8+CD57+ T cells (not recorded which) from PBMCs. This TCR was recovered from a human donor in good health, serving as a control. V gene TRBV15 combines with J gene TRBJ2-7, with D maybe TRBD2 (6 bases). CDR3 bases: TGTGCCACCAGCAGTGGGAGGACGGGGTCACCCTACGAGCAGTACTTC. Its translation: CATSSGRTGSPYEQYF.